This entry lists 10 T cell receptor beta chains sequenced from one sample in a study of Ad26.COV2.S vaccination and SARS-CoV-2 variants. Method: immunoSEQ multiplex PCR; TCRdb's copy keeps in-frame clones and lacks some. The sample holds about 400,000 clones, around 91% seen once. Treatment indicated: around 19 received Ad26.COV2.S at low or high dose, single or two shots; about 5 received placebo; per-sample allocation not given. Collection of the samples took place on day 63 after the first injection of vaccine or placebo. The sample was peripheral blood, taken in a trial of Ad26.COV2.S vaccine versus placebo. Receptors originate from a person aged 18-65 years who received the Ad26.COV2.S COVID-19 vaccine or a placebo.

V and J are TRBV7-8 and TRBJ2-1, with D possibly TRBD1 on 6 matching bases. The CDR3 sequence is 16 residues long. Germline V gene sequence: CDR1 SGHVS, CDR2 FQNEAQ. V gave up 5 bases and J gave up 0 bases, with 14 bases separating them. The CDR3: CASSITGSLSYNEQFF. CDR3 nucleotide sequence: TGTGCCAGCAGCATTACAGGGTCCCTCTCCTACAATGAGCAGTTCTTC. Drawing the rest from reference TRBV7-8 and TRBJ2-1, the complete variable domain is GAGVSQSPRYKVAKRGQDVALRCDPISGHVSLFWYQQALGQGPEFLTYFQNEAQLDKSGLPSDRFFAERPEGSVSTLKIQRTQQEDSAVYLCASSITGSLSYNEQFFGPGTRLTVL.

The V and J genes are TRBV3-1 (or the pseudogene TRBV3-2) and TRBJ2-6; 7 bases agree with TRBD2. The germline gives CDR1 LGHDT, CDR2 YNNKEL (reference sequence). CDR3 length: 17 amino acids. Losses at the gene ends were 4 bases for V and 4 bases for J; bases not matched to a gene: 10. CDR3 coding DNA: TGTGCCAGCAGCCCAGTGATGGGGGGGAACGGGGCCAACGTCCTGACTTTC. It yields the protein CASSPVMGGNGANVLTF.

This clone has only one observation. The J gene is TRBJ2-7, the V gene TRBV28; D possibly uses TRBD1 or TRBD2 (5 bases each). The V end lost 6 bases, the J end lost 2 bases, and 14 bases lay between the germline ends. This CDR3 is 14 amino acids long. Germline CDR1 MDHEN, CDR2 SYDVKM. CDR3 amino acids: CASRGGTATYEQYF. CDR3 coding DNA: TGTGCCAGCAGGGGTGGGACGGCCACCTACGAGCAGTACTTC.

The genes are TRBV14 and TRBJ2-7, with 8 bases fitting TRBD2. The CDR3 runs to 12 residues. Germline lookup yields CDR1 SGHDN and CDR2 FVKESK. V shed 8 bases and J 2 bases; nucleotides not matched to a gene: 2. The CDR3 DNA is TGTGCCAGCTCGCGGGAGGCCTACGAGCAGTACTTC. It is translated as CASSREAYEQYF.

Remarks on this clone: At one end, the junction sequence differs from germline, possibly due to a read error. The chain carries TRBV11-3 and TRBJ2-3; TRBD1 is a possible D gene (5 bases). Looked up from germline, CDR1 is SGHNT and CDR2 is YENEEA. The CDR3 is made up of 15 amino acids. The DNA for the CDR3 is TGTGCCAGCACCTTAATGGGGCAGGGTACAGATACGCAGTATTTT. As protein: CASTLMGQGTDTQYF.

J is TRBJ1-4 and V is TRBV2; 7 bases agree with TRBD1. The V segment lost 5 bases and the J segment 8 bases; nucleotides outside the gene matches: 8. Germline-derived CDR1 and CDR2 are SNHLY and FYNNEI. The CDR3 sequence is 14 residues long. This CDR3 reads CASSTGAVWEKLFF. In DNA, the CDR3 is TGTGCCAGCAGTACAGGGGCCGTATGGGAAAAACTGTTTTTT.

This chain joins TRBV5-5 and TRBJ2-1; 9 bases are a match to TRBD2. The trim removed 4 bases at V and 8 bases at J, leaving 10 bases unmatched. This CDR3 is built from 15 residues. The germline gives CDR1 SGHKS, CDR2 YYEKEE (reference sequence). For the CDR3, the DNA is TGTGCCAGCAGCCCGGGGAGCGGGAGGATCCATGAGCAGTTCTTC. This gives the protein CASSPGSGRIHEQFF.

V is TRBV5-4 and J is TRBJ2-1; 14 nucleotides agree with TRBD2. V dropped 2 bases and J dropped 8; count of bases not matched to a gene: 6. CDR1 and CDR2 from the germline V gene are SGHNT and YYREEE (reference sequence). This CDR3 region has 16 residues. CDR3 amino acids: CASSLGLAGGVDEQFF. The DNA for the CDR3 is TGTGCCAGCAGCTTAGGACTAGCGGGAGGAGTGGATGAGCAGTTCTTC. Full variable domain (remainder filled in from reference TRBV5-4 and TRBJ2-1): ETGVTQSPTHLIKTRGQQVTLRCSSQSGHNTVSWYQQALGQGPQFIFQYYREEENGRGNFPPRFSGLQFPNYSSELNVNALELDDSALYLCASSLGLAGGVDEQFFGPGTRLTVL.

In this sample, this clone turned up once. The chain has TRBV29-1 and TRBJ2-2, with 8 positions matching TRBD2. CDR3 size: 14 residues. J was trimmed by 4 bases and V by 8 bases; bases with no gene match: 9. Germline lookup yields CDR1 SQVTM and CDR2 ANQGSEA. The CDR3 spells CSTTGGSSTGELFF. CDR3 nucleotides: TGCAGCACGACGGGGGGGAGTAGCACCGGGGAGCTGTTTTTT.

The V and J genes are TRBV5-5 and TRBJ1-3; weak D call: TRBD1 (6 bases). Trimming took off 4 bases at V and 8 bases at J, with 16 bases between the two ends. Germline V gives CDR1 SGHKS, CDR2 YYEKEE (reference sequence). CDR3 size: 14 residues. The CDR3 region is CASSTGSSGDTIYF. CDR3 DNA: TGTGCCAGCAGCACAGGGTCCTCGGGGGACACCATATATTTT.